A selection of T cell receptor beta chains follows, all from one sample in a study of OX40 agonist ivuxolimab in advanced cancers. Measured with immunoSEQ multiplex PCR; TCRdb has only the in-frame clones, and not every one. The sample records about 71,000 clones, around nine tenths being singletons. Specimen: CD4+ or CD8+ T cells sorted from blood, collected in a trial of the OX40 agonist ivuxolimab. The receptors derive from an adult with an advanced solid tumor such as melanoma, head and neck, liver or kidney cancer. Both conserved end residues are part of each CDR3. D genes are given only for firm matches.

CDR3 protein: CASSQEGWEYEQYF
V gene: TRBV4-1
J gene: TRBJ2-7
D gene: -

CDR3 protein: CASSSGQPGNTIYF
V gene: TRBV13
J gene: TRBJ1-3
D gene: TRBD1

CDR3 protein: CASSLVATGELFF
V gene: TRBV7-2
J gene: TRBJ2-2
D gene: -

CDR3 protein: CASSYGGANQPQHF
V gene: TRBV6-5
J gene: TRBJ1-5
D gene: -

CDR3 protein: CASSPAGTWNYGYTF
V gene: TRBV6-6
J gene: TRBJ1-2
D gene: -

CDR3 protein: CASSSRTGGVSGANVLTF
V gene: TRBV7-9
J gene: TRBJ2-6
D gene: TRBD1

CDR3 protein: CASSSNPGGEQYF
V gene: TRBV11-2
J gene: TRBJ2-7
D gene: -

CDR3 protein: CASSPVGGRASETQYF
V gene: TRBV4-1
J gene: TRBJ2-5
D gene: TRBD2

CDR3 protein: CASTGGLLGGDTQYF
V gene: TRBV28
J gene: TRBJ2-3
D gene: -

CDR3 protein: CASSAQGVVNTEAFF
V gene: TRBV19
J gene: TRBJ1-1
D gene: TRBD1

CDR3 protein: CASSRDRNEKLFF
V gene: TRBV6-5
J gene: TRBJ1-4
D gene: TRBD1

CDR3 protein: CASSLAGSDEAFF
V gene: TRBV7-9
J gene: TRBJ1-1
D gene: -

CDR3 protein: CASSPGEGGTYEQYF
V gene: TRBV9
J gene: TRBJ2-7
D gene: -

CDR3 protein: CASSWDRTGNTIYF
V gene: TRBV11-2
J gene: TRBJ1-3
D gene: TRBD1

CDR3 protein: CASSRTGGSYGYTF
V gene: TRBV7-9
J gene: TRBJ1-2
D gene: -

CDR3 protein: CASNAQGFNEKLFF
V gene: TRBV2
J gene: TRBJ1-4
D gene: -

CDR3 protein: CASSERGGANTGELFF
V gene: TRBV6-1
J gene: TRBJ2-2
D gene: -

CDR3 protein: CASPLFSGSNQETQYF
V gene: TRBV4-2
J gene: TRBJ2-5
D gene: TRBD2

CDR3 protein: CASSFGTGKGYTF
V gene: TRBV6-5
J gene: TRBJ1-2
D gene: TRBD1

CDR3 protein: CASSSRRTDTQYF
V gene: TRBV7-6
J gene: TRBJ2-3
D gene: -

CDR3 protein: CASSRWEAGTSGYNEQFF
V gene: TRBV11-3
J gene: TRBJ2-1
D gene: TRBD2

CDR3 protein: CASSTRTGYEAFF
V gene: TRBV11-2
J gene: TRBJ1-1
D gene: TRBD1

CDR3 protein: CAWSVLSSGPSEQYF
V gene: TRBV30
J gene: TRBJ2-7
D gene: -

CDR3 protein: CASSLGAAYGYTF
V gene: TRBV5-1
J gene: TRBJ1-2
D gene: -

CDR3 protein: CASSRQMNTGELFF
V gene: TRBV10-1
J gene: TRBJ2-2
D gene: -

CDR3 protein: CASSPVTGGKETQYF
V gene: TRBV6-5
J gene: TRBJ2-5
D gene: TRBD1

CDR3 protein: CASSLGRLVGQETQYF
V gene: TRBV7-7
J gene: TRBJ2-5
D gene: -

CDR3 protein: CASSEPGSKGGELFF
V gene: TRBV10-1
J gene: TRBJ2-2
D gene: -

CDR3 protein: CASSFYGELFF
V gene: TRBV7-2
J gene: TRBJ2-2
D gene: -

CDR3 protein: CASSEVGPLNQPQHF
V gene: TRBV6-1
J gene: TRBJ1-5
D gene: -

CDR3 protein: CASSLVGRGWNTEAFF
V gene: TRBV28
J gene: TRBJ1-1
D gene: -

CDR3 protein: CASSLALGQSSYEQYF
V gene: TRBV5-1
J gene: -
D gene: -

CDR3 protein: CAARTDKNTEAFF
V gene: TRBV5-4
J gene: TRBJ1-1
D gene: -

CDR3 protein: CASSQGERNTGELFF
V gene: TRBV4-3
J gene: TRBJ2-2
D gene: -

CDR3 protein: CSVVIPTDTQYF
V gene: TRBV29-1
J gene: TRBJ2-3
D gene: -

CDR3 protein: CASSLGSGDTGELFF
V gene: TRBV5-1
J gene: TRBJ2-2
D gene: TRBD2

CDR3 protein: CASSRPPLTEAFF
V gene: TRBV4-1
J gene: TRBJ1-1
D gene: -

CDR3 protein: CASSDSSGQGVWGYTF
V gene: TRBV6-1
J gene: TRBJ1-2
D gene: TRBD1

CDR3 protein: CASSAEPTRPNEQFF
V gene: TRBV6-5
J gene: TRBJ2-1
D gene: -

CDR3 protein: CASRAGTVDTGELFF
V gene: TRBV9
J gene: TRBJ2-2
D gene: -

CDR3 protein: CASSPRTAYEQYF
V gene: TRBV18
J gene: TRBJ2-7
D gene: -

CDR3 protein: CATSRDSRTGGEQYF
V gene: TRBV15
J gene: TRBJ2-7
D gene: TRBD1

CDR3 protein: CSVEGRGLNTEAFF
V gene: TRBV29-1
J gene: TRBJ1-1
D gene: -

CDR3 protein: CASSSGTGVGGANVLTF
V gene: TRBV19
J gene: TRBJ2-6
D gene: TRBD1

CDR3 protein: CASSLRGSYEQYF
V gene: TRBV7-2
J gene: TRBJ2-7
D gene: -

CDR3 protein: CASSYGRLDTQYF
V gene: TRBV19
J gene: TRBJ2-3
D gene: -

CDR3 protein: CASSEEGKNTQYF
V gene: TRBV6-1
J gene: TRBJ2-3
D gene: -

CDR3 protein: CASSLDRYSYNEQFF
V gene: TRBV11-2
J gene: TRBJ2-1
D gene: TRBD1

CDR3 protein: CASSQGPGLGGHQPQHF
V gene: TRBV4-1
J gene: TRBJ1-5
D gene: -

CDR3 protein: CASSVGVRGYEQYF
V gene: TRBV6-1
J gene: TRBJ2-7
D gene: -

CDR3 protein: CASSLDRTGNTIYF
V gene: TRBV11-2
J gene: TRBJ1-3
D gene: -

CDR3 protein: CASSPQTANSGNTIYF
V gene: TRBV18
J gene: TRBJ1-3
D gene: -

CDR3 protein: CASSSDRANTEAFF
V gene: TRBV14
J gene: TRBJ1-1
D gene: TRBD1

CDR3 protein: CASSLGVAVYGYTF
V gene: TRBV7-9
J gene: TRBJ1-2
D gene: -

CDR3 protein: CASSHPDGPLYQPQHF
V gene: TRBV4-1
J gene: TRBJ1-5
D gene: -